Shown below are 27 T cell receptor beta chains from a single sample sequenced in a study of blood T cells in healthy people across ages. The second PCR ran about 6 to 11 cycles with a sample-barcoded 5' primer and J-beta primers. TCRdb analysed the 5' RACE reads with MiXCR anew, one entry per CDR3 protein. The sample holds approximately 800,000 distinct CDR3 sequences, approximately 25% seen once. These data were also filed under a second study, of T cells of mothers and their children.

Sequencing used blood. These receptors were obtained from a boy younger than 18 in good health.

V is TRBV18 and J is TRBJ2-3; a weak D match, TRBD2 (5 bases). Germline V gene sequence: CDR1 KGHSH, CDR2 LQKENI. Trimming cost V 1 base and J 1 base, with 15 bases left between them. The CDR3 is 17 amino acids. DNA of the CDR3: TGTGCCAGCTCACCACTCTTACGGGGAAAGGGCACAGATACGCAGTATTTT. Its protein product is CASSPLLRGKGTDTQYF.

This clonotype was observed a handful of times. V usage is TRBV9 and J usage is TRBJ2-5, with a tentative D call TRBD2 (6 bases). Trimming pared 3 bases from V and 11 bases from J, leaving 14 bases between. The CDR3 runs to 12 residues. Germline V gene sequence: CDR1 SGDLS, CDR2 YYNGEE. This CDR3 reads CASSGSAREQYF. The CDR3 DNA sequence: TGTGCCAGCAGCGGATCAGCTCGGGAGCAGTACTTC. Full variable domain (rest looked up from reference TRBV9 and TRBJ2-5): DSGVTQTPKHLITATGQRVTLRCSPRSGDLSVYWYQQSLDQGLQFLIQYYNGEERAKGNILERFSAQQFPDLHSELNLSSLELGDSALYFCASSGSAREQYFGPGTRLLVL.

The chain carries TRBV13 and TRBJ2-5; 11 bases match TRBD1. CDR3 length: 17 residues. Germline-derived CDR1 and CDR2 are PRHDT and FYEKMQ (reference sequence). V was pared by 2 bases and J by 5 bases, with 10 bases of the junction left unmatched. The CDR3 sequence is CASSLRGQGEFGETQYF. The CDR3 DNA sequence: TGTGCCAGCAGCTTAAGGGGACAGGGGGAGTTCGGTGAGACCCAGTACTTC. Looking up the rest from reference TRBV13 and TRBJ2-5 gives the full variable domain: AAGVIQSPRHLIKEKRETATLKCYPIPRHDTVYWYQQGPGQDPQFLISFYEKMQSDKGSIPDRFSAQQFSDYHSELNMSSLELGDSALYFCASSLRGQGEFGETQYFGPGTRLLVL.

The rearrangement joins TRBV28 to TRBJ2-3; 7 positions agree with TRBD2. V shed 5 bases, J shed 2 bases, and the junction held 10 bases outside the gene matches. The CDR3 is 16 amino acids. Germline V gives CDR1 MDHEN, CDR2 SYDVKM. The CDR3: CASSRGDRIFTDTQYF. CDR3 DNA: TGTGCCAGCAGTCGGGGGGACCGAATATTCACAGATACGCAGTATTTT.

Details on this clonotype: Relative to the germline gene, one junction end is altered; a read error may explain this. The chain joins TRBV15 to TRBJ1-5; TRBD1 matches at 9 bases. This CDR3 is 15 amino acids long. The germline gives CDR1 LNHNV, CDR2 YYDKDF (reference sequence). CDR3 in DNA: TGTGCCACCAGCAGCGGGACAGGGTATTCTCAGCCCCGGCATTTT. Its protein is CATSSGTGYSQPRHF.

CDR3: CSVEQGRRDTQYF. The DNA for the CDR3 is TGCAGCGTTGAGCAGGGGCGCAGGGATACGCAGTATTTT. The chain couples TRBV29-1 to TRBJ2-3, with D perhaps matching TRBD1 (6 bases). The CDR3 length is 13 residues. In germline, CDR1 is SQVTM, CDR2 ANQGSEA. Trimming removed 3 bases at V and 6 bases at J, with 13 bases between.

The chain couples TRBV6-5 to TRBJ1-5; 7 bases align to TRBD1. CDR3 length: 14 residues. V was pared by 6 bases and J by 5 bases, with 7 bases of the junction left unmatched. Germline assignment: CDR1 MNHEY and CDR2 SVGAGI. The CDR3, as DNA: TGTGCCAGCAGCCTCTACAGGGGAGATCAGCCCCAGCATTTT. It specifies CASSLYRGDQPQHF.

The chain has TRBV7-3 and TRBJ2-1; either TRBD1 or TRBD2 may fit D (5 bases each). With 5 bases removed from V and 0 bases from J, the gap between germline ends came to 17 bases. The CDR3 consists of 17 residues. Germline lookup yields CDR1 SGHTA and CDR2 FQGTGA. The CDR3 bases are TGTGCCAGCAGCCTCCGGTTGGGGGTTCCCTCCTACAATGAGCAGTTCTTC. This translates into CASSLRLGVPSYNEQFF.

Only a few counts were recorded for this clonotype. The CDR3 spells CSVSGRTTDTQYF. DNA for the CDR3: TGCAGCGTTAGCGGGAGGACCACAGATACGCAGTATTTT. The chain links TRBV29-1 to TRBJ2-3, with 9 bases that match TRBD2. The CDR3 consists of 13 residues. V was clipped by 5 bases and J by 2 bases; unmatched bases: 2. Per germline, CDR1 SQVTM and CDR2 ANQGSEA.

This clonotype came up a few times. This sequence joins TRBV29-1 and TRBJ1-1; 7 bases align to TRBD1. CDR1 SQVTM and CDR2 ANQGSEA come from the germline V gene. The CDR3 length is 14 residues. V lost 6 bases to trimming and J lost 1 base; unmatched junction nucleotides: 8. The CDR3 sequence: CSVVNRGRNTEAFF. CDR3 coding DNA: TGCAGCGTCGTAAACAGGGGACGGAACACTGAAGCTTTCTTT.

There are a few counts of this clonotype. The chain joins TRBV20-1 to TRBJ2-7; 10 bases map to TRBD1. V gave up 2 bases and J gave up 0 bases; unmatched junction bases: 10. CDR3 length equals 17 residues. CDR1 and CDR2 from the germline V gene are DFQATT and SNEGSKA (reference sequence). CDR3 region: CSARSGQGTRLSYEQYF. DNA of the CDR3: TGCAGTGCTAGATCGGGACAGGGGACGAGACTCTCCTACGAGCAGTACTTC.

As for this clonotype: Given a much more abundant clone one base away, this may be a read error. The chain carries TRBV27 and TRBJ1-4; D may be TRBD1 (6 bases). Germline V CDR1 and CDR2: MNHEY, SMNVEV (reference sequence). The CDR3 runs to 15 residues. In DNA form, the CDR3 reads TGTGCCAGCAGCGGACAGCTTGCAACTAATGAAAAACTGCTTTTT. Amino acids: CASSGQLATNEKLLF.

This clonotype has a handful of counts. The CDR3 is CSALGGRRGYEQYF. The CDR3 DNA reads as TGCAGCGCCCTGGGTGGCCGACGGGGGTACGAGCAGTACTTC. The chain carries TRBV29-1 and TRBJ2-5; D perhaps matches TRBD2 (6 bases). The end of the DNA is better explained by TRBJ2-7, so the J call may be wrong. Germline CDR1 and CDR2: SQVTM and ANQGSEA. CDR3 length: 14 amino acids.

The rearrangement joins TRBV10-3 to TRBJ2-7, with 14 bases aligning to TRBD2. Trimming removed 6 bases from V and 5 bases from J; junction bases left unmatched: 6. The CDR3 covers 15 residues. Germline CDR1 is ENHRY and CDR2 is SYGVKD. CDR3 sequence: CAISPGLAGAHEQYF. DNA for the CDR3: TGTGCCATCAGCCCGGGACTAGCGGGAGCCCACGAGCAGTACTTC.

The rearrangement joins TRBV29-1 to TRBJ1-2, with D unclear. The CDR3 consists of 15 residues. Deletions cut 1 base from V and 5 bases from J, with 17 bases between. Germline V gene lookup returns CDR1 SQVTM and CDR2 ANQGSEA. The CDR3 DNA reads as TGCAGCGTTGAAGGGGGTGGTGGGCTGTTATATGGCTACACCTTC. Encoded protein: CSVEGGGGLLYGYTF.

This clonotype was observed a few times. The J gene is TRBJ2-5, the V gene TRBV5-1; 7 bases align to TRBD1. Germline V gene sequence: CDR1 SGHRS, CDR2 YFSETQ. V trimming: 0 bases; J trimming: 5 bases; junction bases outside the gene matches: 7. There are 15 residues in the CDR3. For the CDR3, the DNA is TGCGCCAGCAGCTTGGGTTCAGCAGGGGGTGAGACCCAGTACTTC. It specifies CASSLGSAGGETQYF.

The gene calls are TRBV11-1 and TRBJ2-5, with D uncertain. Germline V CDR1 and CDR2: SGHAT, FQDESV (reference sequence). Trimming took off 3 bases at V and 0 bases at J, with 5 bases between the two ends. This CDR3 has 13 amino acids. CDR3 protein: CASSFTYQETQYF. The CDR3 DNA reads TGTGCCAGCAGCTTCACTTACCAAGAGACCCAGTACTTC. The complete variable domain, with remaining parts taken from reference TRBV11-1 and TRBJ2-5, reads EAEVAQSPRYKITEKSQAVAFWCDPISGHATLYWYRQILGQGPELLVQFQDESVVDDSQLPKDRFSAERLKGVDSTLKIQPAELGDSAMYLCASSFTYQETQYFGPGTRLLVL.

This clonotype has only one observation. A junction end diverges from the germline sequence, so it may reflect a read error. The V and J genes are TRBV11-2 and TRBJ2-4; perhaps D is TRBD1 or TRBD2 (7 bases each). The germline gives CDR1 SGHAT, CDR2 FQNNGV. This CDR3 contains 20 residues. DNA for the CDR3: TGTGCCAGCAGCTTAGATTCCCTGGGACAGACCCGACTAGCCAAAAACATTCGGTACTTC. Translation: CASSLDSLGQTRLAKNIRYF.

This clonotype was found a few times. The chain combines TRBV5-6 with TRBJ1-2, with D maybe TRBD1 (5 bases). The V gene lost 4 bases and the J gene lost 2 bases, with 9 bases spanning the gap. This CDR3 is 13 amino acids long. CDR1 SGHDT and CDR2 YYEEEE come from the germline V gene. Written as DNA, the CDR3 is TGTGCCAGCAGCGCGGGACCGAACTATGGCTACACCTTC. Translating it yields CASSAGPNYGYTF.

This clonotype was recorded a few times. V gene TRBV13 combines with J gene TRBJ2-7; 7 bases are shared with TRBD1. Germline V gives CDR1 PRHDT, CDR2 FYEKMQ (reference sequence). The V and J ends lost 4 bases and 7 bases, in that order; junction bases with no gene match: 13. This CDR3 contains 15 residues. The CDR3 nucleotides read TGTGCCAGCAGCTCATCAAGACAGGGATTGGGGGAGCAGTACTTC. It yields the protein CASSSSRQGLGEQYF.

The rearrangement uses TRBV7-8 and TRBJ2-4; possible D gene TRBD1, 5 bases. The CDR3 sequence is 15 residues long. With 4 bases removed from V and 8 bases from J, the gap between germline ends came to 18 bases. Looked up from germline, CDR1 is SGHVS and CDR2 is FQNEAQ. In nucleotides, the CDR3 is TGTGCCAGCAGCTACGACCCCACCAGGGTGGACATTCAGTACTTC. Translated, it gives CASSYDPTRVDIQYF.

This rearrangement joins TRBV12-3 or TRBV12-4 to TRBJ1-1; the D is unclear. The CDR3 has 12 amino acids. The V end was cut by 4 bases, the J end by 6 bases, with 9 bases between. The CDR3, as DNA: TGTGCCAGCAGTTACTCGGCAGCTGAAGCTTTCTTT. It encodes CASSYSAAEAFF.

V and J are TRBV9 and TRBJ1-2; D gene uncertain. Germline values: CDR1 SGDLS, CDR2 YYNGEE. V shed 3 bases and J shed 2 bases, with 11 bases lying between them. The CDR3 spans 14 residues. CDR3 in amino acids: CASSDDTGNYGYTF. DNA for the CDR3: TGTGCCAGCAGCGACGACACTGGCAACTATGGCTACACCTTC.

This chain connects TRBV6-5 to TRBJ2-2; 10 positions match TRBD2. V shed 4 bases, J shed 13 bases, and the junction held 12 bases outside the gene matches. The CDR3 spans 15 residues. Germline loops: CDR1 MNHEY, CDR2 SVGAGI. The DNA for the CDR3 is TGTGCCAGCAGTTCGGTTAGCGGGGGGCGATGGGCGCTGTTTTTT. As protein: CASSSVSGGRWALFF.

This clonotype occurred a few times. This rearrangement joins TRBV12-3 or TRBV12-4 to TRBJ1-2; TRBD1 agrees at 8 bases. The CDR3 has 13 residues. The trim removed 9 bases at V and 7 bases at J, leaving 10 bases unmatched. The CDR3 spells CASKPGGAGGYTF. The DNA of the CDR3 is TGTGCCAGTAAACCAGGGGGCGCGGGTGGCTACACCTTC.

This rearrangement joins TRBV6-1 to TRBJ2-7, with TRBD1 identical over 9 bases. V was pared by 2 bases and J by 1 base, with 3 bases of the junction left unmatched. Germline CDR1 reads MNHNS; CDR2 reads SASEGT. The CDR3 length is 15 residues. CDR3 residues: CASSESQGASYEQYF. The DNA for the CDR3 is TGTGCCAGCAGTGAATCACAGGGGGCGTCCTACGAGCAGTACTTC.

This clonotype was observed a handful of times. The chain recombines TRBV29-1 with TRBJ1-1, with no clear D. Germline CDR1 reads SQVTM; CDR2 reads ANQGSEA. Trimming shortened V by 4 bases and J by 0 bases, and 9 bases separated the two germline ends. This CDR3 is 13 amino acids long. In DNA, the CDR3 is TGCAGCGTTGTAAGGCGGATGAACACTGAAGCTTTCTTT. This translates into CSVVRRMNTEAFF.